Following are 29 T cell receptor beta chains from one sample sequenced in a study of low-dose radiotherapy and immunotherapy resistance in tumors. First-strand cDNA relied on TRAV- and TRBV-specific primers spanning alpha and beta chains. The authors amplified TCRs for 15 to 25 PCR cycles with a constant-region primer and a V-primer adapter. TCRdb independently ran MiXCR on the reads; one entry per CDR3 protein. This table has about 14,000 distinct CDR3 sequences, roughly 50% appearing once. The receptors were sampled from a human donor with advanced metastatic prostate, ovarian, gallbladder or colorectal cancer (not recorded which). This table probably holds off-target reads from a library built for another chain.

This clonotype appeared once. The chain carries TRBV3-1 and TRBJ2-2, with a tentative D call TRBD2 (6 bases). CDR1 is LGHDT and CDR2 is YNNKEL in the germline V gene (reference sequence). V lost 4 bases and J lost 5, with 14 bases in between. The CDR3 spans 15 residues. CDR3 amino acids: CASSPRLGLTGELFF. Here the CDR3 DNA reads TGTGCCAGCAGCCCCCGACTAGGATTGACCGGGGAGCTGTTTTTT.

Only one count was recorded for this clonotype. The chain links TRBV6-4 to TRBJ1-2; D remains unclear. V lost 9 bases and J lost 4, with 18 bases in between. Germline V CDR1 and CDR2: MRHNA, SNTAGT. The CDR3 totals 14 residues. CDR3 bases: TGTGCCAGTAGTCTCCGCCCCGGCGGCTATGGCTACACCTTC. Protein sequence: CASSLRPGGYGYTF.

V is TRBV19 and J is TRBJ2-7, with D perhaps TRBD2 (6 bases). The CDR3 has 14 residues. V was pared by 4 bases and J by 2 bases, with 12 bases between. Germline assignment: CDR1 LNHDA and CDR2 SQIVND (reference sequence). CDR3 in DNA: TGTGCCAGTAGTACCCGGGACTTGACCTACGAGCAGTACTTC. Amino acids: CASSTRDLTYEQYF.

This clonotype was observed once. This chain links TRBV6-2 or TRBV6-3 with TRBJ2-1; 8 nucleotides match TRBD1. CDR3 length equals 17 residues. V lost 5 bases and J lost 2; bases outside the gene matches: 11. Germline CDR1 and CDR2: MNHEY and SVGEGT. The DNA of the CDR3 is TGTGCCAGCAGTGAAGCGGTCGGGACAGGCCCCTACAATGAGCAGTTCTTC. This gives the protein CASSEAVGTGPYNEQFF.

This chain joins TRBV6-2 or TRBV6-3 and TRBJ2-7, with 10 bases identical to TRBD1. Germline V gene lookup returns CDR1 MNHEY and CDR2 SVGEGT. CDR3 length: 17 amino acids. J lost 2 bases, V lost 5 bases, and 12 bases had no gene match. CDR3 residues: CASSEGRGDRGPYEQYF. Here the CDR3 DNA reads TGTGCCAGCAGTGAAGGTCGGGGGGACAGGGGTCCCTACGAGCAGTACTTC.

CDR3 bases: TGTGCCAGCAGTGGACTGGACAGGGTGACAGATACGCAGTATTTT. Protein sequence: CASSGLDRVTDTQYF. V and J are TRBV6-2 or TRBV6-3 and TRBJ2-3; TRBD1 matches at 8 bases. Losses at the gene ends were 5 bases for V and 3 bases for J; bases not matched to a gene: 7. This CDR3 spans 15 amino acids. Germline V gene data show CDR1 as MNHEY and CDR2 as SVGEGT.

The J gene is TRBJ2-1, the V gene TRBV11-2; D uncertain. This CDR3 contains 13 residues. V lost 1 base, J lost 2 bases, and 3 bases lay in between. CDR1 and CDR2 from the germline V gene are SGHAT and FQNNGV. For the CDR3, the DNA is TGTGCCAGCAGCTTAGGGACCTACAATGAGCAGTTCTTC. Translated: CASSLGTYNEQFF.

The rearrangement uses TRBV6-5 and TRBJ2-4, with TRBD2 matching over 7 bases. The CDR3 is 15 residues long. V trimming: 7 bases; J trimming: 6 bases; junction bases outside the gene matches: 12. CDR1 is MNHEY and CDR2 is SVGAGI in the germline V gene. DNA of the CDR3: TGTGCCAGCACCCCGGGGAGGGGTGCCCTAAACATTCAGTACTTC. This encodes CASTPGRGALNIQYF.

This clonotype was picked up one time. The V and J genes are TRBV19 and TRBJ2-3, with 14 nucleotides matching TRBD2. V gave up 7 bases and J gave up 5 bases; unmatched junction bases: 8. CDR3 length: 16 amino acids. CDR1 LNHDA and CDR2 SQIVND come from the germline V gene (reference sequence). The CDR3 sequence: CASIFGLAGGKDTQYF. The CDR3 DNA reads as TGTGCCAGTATCTTTGGACTAGCGGGAGGTAAAGATACGCAGTATTTT.

This clonotype showed up just a few times. The rearrangement uses TRBV15 and TRBJ2-3; 9 nucleotides align to TRBD2. The CDR3 has 19 amino acids. Germline V gene sequence: CDR1 LNHNV, CDR2 YYDKDF (reference sequence). V gave up 1 base and J gave up 1 base; unmatched junction bases: 12. The CDR3 DNA is TGTGCCACCAGCAGAGGTAATACCAGAGCGGGAGGAGGCACAGATACGCAGTATTTT. It translates to CATSRGNTRAGGGTDTQYF.

The chain couples TRBV10-3 to TRBJ2-5; no clear D gene. Deletions cut 0 bases from V and 3 bases from J, with 5 bases between. Per germline, CDR1 ENHRY and CDR2 SYGVKD. The CDR3 is 13 residues long. CDR3: CAISESTEETQYF. CDR3 DNA: TGTGCCATCAGTGAGTCGACTGAAGAGACCCAGTACTTC.

The rearrangement uses TRBV13 and TRBJ2-7; 9 positions match TRBD1. From germline, CDR1 is PRHDT and CDR2 FYEKMQ (reference sequence). The CDR3 loop spans 14 amino acids. After removal of 4 bases from V and 6 bases from J, the junction contained 7 bases not matched to a gene. CDR3 amino acids: CASSSGGQGSEQYF. CDR3 DNA sequence: TGTGCCAGCAGCTCTGGTGGACAGGGGAGCGAGCAGTACTTC.

This clonotype has a handful of counts. This chain joins TRBV14 and TRBJ2-3, with 7 bases aligning to TRBD2. Germline CDR1 and CDR2: SGHDN and FVKESK. This CDR3 is 15 amino acids long. The V and J ends lost 2 bases and 0 bases, in that order; junction bases with no gene match: 2. The CDR3 spells CASSQQLASTDTQYF. CDR3 coding DNA: TGTGCCAGCAGCCAACAACTAGCGAGCACAGATACGCAGTATTTT.

The chain combines TRBV9 with TRBJ2-3, with D perhaps matching TRBD2 (5 bases). This CDR3 region has 14 residues. V lost 0 bases and J lost 3, with 8 bases in between. Per the germline V gene, CDR1 is SGDLS and CDR2 is YYNGEE. The CDR3 DNA is TGTGCCAGCAGCGTAGGAGGGAGAACAGATACGCAGTATTTT. It encodes CASSVGGRTDTQYF. The entire variable domain, with the rest obtained from reference TRBV9 and TRBJ2-3, is as follows: DSGVTQTPKHLITATGQRVTLRCSPRSGDLSVYWYQQSLDQGLQFLIQYYNGEERAKGNILERFSAQQFPDLHSELNLSSLELGDSALYFCASSVGGRTDTQYFGPGTRLTVL.

The chain joins TRBV11-1 to TRBJ2-5; the D is unclear. The germline CDR1 and CDR2 sequences are SGHAT and FQDESV (reference sequence). The CDR3 length is 13 residues. V shed 5 bases and J shed 3 bases, with 10 bases lying between them. DNA of the CDR3: TGTGCCAGCAGCCCGGACGTAGAAGAGACCCAGTACTTC. This codes for CASSPDVEETQYF.

The chain carries TRBV15 and TRBJ1-5; D possibly corresponds to TRBD1 (5 bases). The V end was cut by 3 bases, the J end by 4 bases, with 13 bases between. The CDR3 runs to 15 residues. Germline V CDR1 and CDR2: LNHNV, YYDKDF (reference sequence). The DNA for the CDR3 is TGTGCCACCAGCAGGGCTAGGGACGGGAATCAGCCCCAGCATTTT. Translating gives CATSRARDGNQPQHF.

This chain links TRBV18 with TRBJ2-7; a weak D match, TRBD2 (5 bases). The CDR3 sequence is 15 residues long. The germline V gene has CDR1 KGHSH and CDR2 LQKENI. Between the trimmed V and J ends, which lost 2 bases and 2 bases, there was a span of 13 bases. CDR3 sequence: CASSPTGKTTYEQYF. CDR3 coding DNA: TGTGCCAGCTCACCAACCGGGAAAACGACCTACGAGCAGTACTTC.

V is TRBV20-1 and J is TRBJ1-2, with D perhaps TRBD1 (5 bases). The length of the CDR3 is 14 residues. The germline V gene has CDR1 DFQATT and CDR2 SNEGSKA (reference sequence). Deletions cut 5 bases from V and 4 bases from J, with 17 bases between. CDR3 DNA sequence: TGCAGTGCTGGGGGGATGGAGGGAAGCTATGGCTACACCTTC. Translated, it gives CSAGGMEGSYGYTF.

This clonotype was seen more than once but under ten times. The chain carries TRBV6-5 and TRBJ1-1; tentative D call: TRBD1 (5 bases). Trimming cost V 4 bases and J 11 bases, with 14 bases left between them. This CDR3 spans 12 amino acids. Germline V lookup: CDR1 MNHEY, CDR2 SVGAGI. The CDR3 region has the DNA TGTGCCAGCAGTTTATCCGGGACCTCCGCTTTCTTT. Its protein product is CASSLSGTSAFF.

This clonotype was detected a few times. The V and J genes are TRBV11-2 and TRBJ2-5; unclear D gene. The CDR3 runs 12 residues. The V gene lost 4 bases and the J gene lost 5 bases, with 8 bases spanning the gap. The germline gives CDR1 SGHAT, CDR2 FQNNGV. DNA for the CDR3: TGTGCCAGCAGCTATGGAAGGGAGACCCAGTACTTC. This codes for CASSYGRETQYF.

This chain joins TRBV28 and TRBJ1-5; 7 positions agree with TRBD1. Trimming at V came to 7 bases and at J to 2 bases, leaving 14 bases not matched to a gene. CDR3 size: 17 residues. The V gene's germline CDR1 is MDHEN and CDR2 SYDVKM. The CDR3 bases are TGTGCCAGCACCCGTCTCGGCCACGGACAGGGCAATCAGCCCCAGCATTTT. Translation: CASTRLGHGQGNQPQHF.

J is TRBJ2-5 and V is TRBV4-2; D not certain. V was cut by 0 bases and J by 2 bases, with 13 bases left in between. In germline, CDR1 is LGHNA, CDR2 YNFKEQ. The CDR3 contains 16 residues. The CDR3 loop is CASSQDSHGSQETQYF. Here the CDR3 DNA reads TGTGCCAGCAGCCAAGATTCACACGGCTCACAAGAGACCCAGTACTTC.

This clonotype was counted a single time. V is TRBV24-1 and J is TRBJ2-6; D perhaps matches TRBD1 (6 bases). The CDR3 consists of 16 residues. Trimming removed 6 bases from V and 2 bases from J, with 13 bases in between. CDR1 and CDR2 (germline): KGHDR, SFDVKD. CDR3 sequence: CATSSYDRTGANVLTF. The CDR3 DNA reads as TGTGCCACCAGTAGCTATGACAGGACTGGGGCCAACGTCCTGACTTTC.

V usage is TRBV19 and J usage is TRBJ1-1; D is undetermined. Germline V lookup: CDR1 LNHDA, CDR2 SQIVND (reference sequence). The germline V and J ends were trimmed by 1 base and 7 bases, with 10 bases remaining between them. This CDR3 has 13 amino acids. CDR3 DNA: TGTGCCAGTAGTATAGGATTGCGGAGTGAAGCTTTCTTT. Protein: CASSIGLRSEAFF.

The chain joins TRBV15 to TRBJ2-1; 7 nucleotides match TRBD2. Germline trimming cut 8 bases from V and 15 bases from J; bases unmatched to any gene: 10. Looked up from germline, CDR1 is LNHNV and CDR2 is YYDKDF (reference sequence). The CDR3 has 11 residues. CDR3 residues: CATESAGEGFF. The CDR3 DNA is TGTGCCACCGAGTCGGCGGGAGAGGGGTTCTTC.

V and J are TRBV5-4 and TRBJ2-3; D unresolved. V lost 0 bases and J 2 bases, leaving 10 bases between the germline ends. The CDR3 has 15 amino acids. CDR1 and CDR2 from the germline V gene are SGHNT and YYREEE (reference sequence). The CDR3 DNA follows: TGTGCCAGCAGCTTGGCCAGTACAGCCACAGATACGCAGTATTTT. It yields the protein CASSLASTATDTQYF.

The V and J genes are TRBV18 and TRBJ2-7; D gene ambiguous. Trimming stripped 3 bases from V and 0 bases from J, with 6 bases between. Germline assignment: CDR1 KGHSH and CDR2 LQKENI. This CDR3 has 13 amino acids. This chain's CDR3 is CASSPSSSYEQYF. CDR3 DNA sequence: TGTGCCAGCTCACCGAGTAGCTCCTACGAGCAGTACTTC.

This chain uses TRBV19 with TRBJ2-2; 7 positions match TRBD2. Trimming removed 3 bases from V and 5 bases from J; junction bases left unmatched: 6. Germline V gives CDR1 LNHDA, CDR2 SQIVND (reference sequence). This CDR3 is 15 amino acids long. Written as DNA, the CDR3 is TGTGCCAGTAGTATGGGCCTAGCGGTGACCGGGGAGCTGTTTTTT. It is translated as CASSMGLAVTGELFF.

This chain connects TRBV10-3 to TRBJ2-1; tentatively, D is TRBD2 (5 bases). This CDR3 has 14 residues. V lost 2 bases and J lost 9, with 14 bases in between. CDR1 and CDR2 from the germline V gene are ENHRY and SYGVKD. The CDR3 sequence: CAISEGRERSEQFF. In nucleotides, the CDR3 is TGTGCCATCAGTGAGGGTCGGGAACGGAGTGAGCAGTTCTTC.